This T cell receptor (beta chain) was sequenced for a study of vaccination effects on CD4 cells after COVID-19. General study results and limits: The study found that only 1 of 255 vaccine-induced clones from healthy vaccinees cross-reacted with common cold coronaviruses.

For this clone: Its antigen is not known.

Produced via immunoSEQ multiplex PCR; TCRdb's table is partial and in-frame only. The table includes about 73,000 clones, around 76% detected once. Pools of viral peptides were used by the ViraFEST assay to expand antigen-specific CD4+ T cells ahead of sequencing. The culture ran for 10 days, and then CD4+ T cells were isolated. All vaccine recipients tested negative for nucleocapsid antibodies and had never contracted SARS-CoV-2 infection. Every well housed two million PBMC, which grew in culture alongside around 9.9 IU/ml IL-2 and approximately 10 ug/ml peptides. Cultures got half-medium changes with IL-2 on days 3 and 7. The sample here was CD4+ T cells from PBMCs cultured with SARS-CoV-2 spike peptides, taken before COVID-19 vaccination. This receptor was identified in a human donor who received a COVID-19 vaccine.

The CDR3 bases are TGCGCCAGCAGCTTCGTGGGGCGGGGGGGAGCTGGGGCCAACGTCCTGACTTTC. Translated: CASSFVGRGGAGANVLTF. The chain uses TRBV5-1 and TRBJ2-6; 9 nucleotides agree with TRBD2. Germline V CDR1 and CDR2: SGHRS, YFSETQ. The CDR3 extends over 18 amino acids. V lost 2 bases and J lost 2; bases outside the gene matches: 8.